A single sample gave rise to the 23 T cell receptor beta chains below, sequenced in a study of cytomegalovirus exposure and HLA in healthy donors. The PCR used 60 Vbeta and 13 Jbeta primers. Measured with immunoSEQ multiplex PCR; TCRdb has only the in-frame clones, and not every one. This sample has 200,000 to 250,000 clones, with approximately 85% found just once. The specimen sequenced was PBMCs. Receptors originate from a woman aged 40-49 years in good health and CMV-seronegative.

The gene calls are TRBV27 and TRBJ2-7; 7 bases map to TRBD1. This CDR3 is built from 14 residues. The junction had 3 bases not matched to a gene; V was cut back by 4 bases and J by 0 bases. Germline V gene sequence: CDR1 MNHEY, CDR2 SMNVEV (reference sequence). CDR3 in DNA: TGTGCCAGCAGTTCCCAGGGGGACTCCTACGAGCAGTACTTC. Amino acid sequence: CASSSQGDSYEQYF.

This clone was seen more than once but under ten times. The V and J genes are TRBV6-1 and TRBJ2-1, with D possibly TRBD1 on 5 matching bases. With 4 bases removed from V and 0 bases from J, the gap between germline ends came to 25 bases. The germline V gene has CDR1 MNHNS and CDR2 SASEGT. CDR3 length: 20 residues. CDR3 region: CASSARPPGPATSSYNEQFF. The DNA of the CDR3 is TGTGCCAGCAGTGCCCGCCCTCCAGGGCCCGCAACGAGCTCCTACAATGAGCAGTTCTTC.

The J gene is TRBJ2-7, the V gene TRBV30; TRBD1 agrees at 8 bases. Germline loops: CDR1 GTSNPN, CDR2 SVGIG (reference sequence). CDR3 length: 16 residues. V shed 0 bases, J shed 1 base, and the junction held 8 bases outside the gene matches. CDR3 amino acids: CAWSVGTGRGSYEQYF. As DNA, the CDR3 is TGTGCCTGGAGTGTTGGGACAGGCCGAGGGTCCTACGAGCAGTACTTC.

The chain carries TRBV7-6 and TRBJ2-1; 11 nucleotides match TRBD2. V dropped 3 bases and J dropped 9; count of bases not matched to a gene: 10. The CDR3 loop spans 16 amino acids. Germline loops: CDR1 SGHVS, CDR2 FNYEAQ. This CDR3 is CASSFSGRALASEQFF. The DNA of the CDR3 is TGTGCCAGCAGCTTTAGCGGGAGGGCCCTCGCTAGTGAGCAGTTCTTC.

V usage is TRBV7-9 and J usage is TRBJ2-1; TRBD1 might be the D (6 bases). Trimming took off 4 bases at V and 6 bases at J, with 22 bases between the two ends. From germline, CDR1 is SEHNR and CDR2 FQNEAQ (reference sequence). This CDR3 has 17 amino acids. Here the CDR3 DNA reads TGTGCCAGCAGCTCGGACGACAGGTTGCTCCGGGGCAATGAGCAGTTCTTC. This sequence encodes CASSSDDRLLRGNEQFF.

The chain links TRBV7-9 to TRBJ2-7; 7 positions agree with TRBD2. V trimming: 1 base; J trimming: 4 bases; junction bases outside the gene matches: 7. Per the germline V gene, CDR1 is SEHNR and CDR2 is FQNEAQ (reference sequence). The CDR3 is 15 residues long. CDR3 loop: CASSLGSGGSYEQYF. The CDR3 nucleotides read TGTGCCAGCAGCTTAGGGTCGGGAGGATCTTACGAGCAGTACTTC.

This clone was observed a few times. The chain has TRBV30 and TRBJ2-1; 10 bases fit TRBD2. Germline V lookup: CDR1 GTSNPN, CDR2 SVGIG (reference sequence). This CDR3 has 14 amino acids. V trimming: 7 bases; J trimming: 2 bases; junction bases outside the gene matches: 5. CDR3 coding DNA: TGTGCCTCCCACAGCGGGGGGGCCTACAATGAGCAGTTCTTC. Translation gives CASHSGGAYNEQFF.

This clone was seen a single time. As DNA, the CDR3 is TGTGCCAGCAGTTGGGGACAGAACACTGAAGCTTTCTTT. Translating it yields CASSWGQNTEAFF. V gene TRBV27 combines with J gene TRBJ1-1, with D maybe TRBD1 (6 bases). Germline values: CDR1 MNHEY, CDR2 SMNVEV (reference sequence). The CDR3 loop spans 13 amino acids. The ends were cut back, 4 bases at V and 1 base at J, with 7 bases in the middle.

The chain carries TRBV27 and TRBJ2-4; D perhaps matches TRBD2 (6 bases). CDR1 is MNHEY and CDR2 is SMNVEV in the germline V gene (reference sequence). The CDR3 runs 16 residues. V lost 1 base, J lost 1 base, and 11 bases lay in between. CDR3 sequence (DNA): TGTGCCAGCAGTTTATATGGAGGGCGGGCCAAAAACATTCAGTACTTC. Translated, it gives CASSLYGGRAKNIQYF.

In nucleotides, the CDR3 is TGTGCCAGCAGCAGCCGTTCCGGTGAGCAGTTCTTC. Encoded protein: CASSSRSGEQFF. The chain couples TRBV12-1 to TRBJ2-1; the D call TRBD2 from the table was never checked on the DNA. TRBV12-1 counts as a pseudogene. The CDR3 is 12 residues long.

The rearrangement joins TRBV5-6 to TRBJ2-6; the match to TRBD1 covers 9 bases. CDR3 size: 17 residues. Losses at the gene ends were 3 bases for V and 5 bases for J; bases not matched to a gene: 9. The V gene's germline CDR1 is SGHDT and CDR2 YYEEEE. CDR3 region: CASSYRPGQGWANVLTF. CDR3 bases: TGTGCCAGCAGCTATAGACCGGGACAGGGCTGGGCCAACGTCCTGACTTTC.

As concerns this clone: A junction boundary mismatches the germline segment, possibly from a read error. CDR3 in amino acids: CASSLSGTYSNQPQHF. DNA for the CDR3: TGTGCCAGCAGTCTATCCGGGACATATAGCAATCAGCCCCAGCATTTT. V gene TRBV27 combines with J gene TRBJ1-5; tentatively, D is TRBD1 (6 bases). The CDR3 is 16 amino acids. The germline gives CDR1 MNHEY, CDR2 SMNVEV (reference sequence).

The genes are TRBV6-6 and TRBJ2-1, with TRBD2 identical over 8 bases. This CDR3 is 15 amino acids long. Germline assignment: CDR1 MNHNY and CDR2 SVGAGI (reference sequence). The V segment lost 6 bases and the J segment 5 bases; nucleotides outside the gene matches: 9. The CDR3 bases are TGTGCCAGCAGCCAGGCCACTAGCGGAAACAATGAGCAGTTCTTC. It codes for CASSQATSGNNEQFF.

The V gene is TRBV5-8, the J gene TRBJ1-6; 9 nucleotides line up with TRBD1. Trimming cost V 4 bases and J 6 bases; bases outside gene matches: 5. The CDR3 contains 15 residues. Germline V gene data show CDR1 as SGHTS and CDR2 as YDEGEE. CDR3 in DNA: TGTGCCAGCAGCCCCCCGGGACAGGGTAATTCACCCCTCCACTTT. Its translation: CASSPPGQGNSPLHF.

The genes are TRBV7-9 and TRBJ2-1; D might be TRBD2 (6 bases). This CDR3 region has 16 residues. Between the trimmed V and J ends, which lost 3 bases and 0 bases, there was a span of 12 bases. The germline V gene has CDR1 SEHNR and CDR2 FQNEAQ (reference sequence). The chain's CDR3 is CASSLADGSSYNEQFF. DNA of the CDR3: TGTGCCAGCAGCTTGGCGGACGGGAGCTCCTACAATGAGCAGTTCTTC. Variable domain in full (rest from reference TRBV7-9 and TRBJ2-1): DTGVSQNPRHKITKRGQNVTFRCDPISEHNRLYWYRQTLGQGPEFLTYFQNEAQLEKSRLLSDRFSAERPKGSFSTLEIQRTEQGDSAMYLCASSLADGSSYNEQFFGPGTRLTVL.

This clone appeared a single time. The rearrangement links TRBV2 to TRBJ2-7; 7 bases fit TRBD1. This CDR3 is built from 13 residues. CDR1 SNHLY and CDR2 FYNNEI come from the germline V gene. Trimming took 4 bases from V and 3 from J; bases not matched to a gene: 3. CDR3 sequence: CASSGRDSYEQYF. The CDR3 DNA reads TGTGCCAGCAGTGGCCGGGACAGCTACGAGCAGTACTTC.

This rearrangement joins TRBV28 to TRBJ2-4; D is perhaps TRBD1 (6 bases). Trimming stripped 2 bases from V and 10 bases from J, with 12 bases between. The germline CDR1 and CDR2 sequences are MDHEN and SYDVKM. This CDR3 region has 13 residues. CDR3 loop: CASSLGAGAIQYF. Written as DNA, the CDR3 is TGTGCCAGCAGTTTAGGGGCAGGGGCAATTCAGTACTTC. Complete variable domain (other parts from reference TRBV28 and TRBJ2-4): DVKVTQSSRYLVKRTGEKVFLECVQDMDHENMFWYRQDPGLGLRLIYFSYDVKMKEKGDIPEGYSVSREKKERFSLILESASTNQTSMYLCASSLGAGAIQYFGAGTRLSVL.

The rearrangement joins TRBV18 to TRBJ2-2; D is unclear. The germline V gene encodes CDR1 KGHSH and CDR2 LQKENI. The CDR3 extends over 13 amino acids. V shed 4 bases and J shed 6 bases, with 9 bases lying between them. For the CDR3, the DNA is TGTGCCAGCTCACTGGCTTTGGCCGGGGAGCTGTTTTTT. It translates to CASSLALAGELFF.

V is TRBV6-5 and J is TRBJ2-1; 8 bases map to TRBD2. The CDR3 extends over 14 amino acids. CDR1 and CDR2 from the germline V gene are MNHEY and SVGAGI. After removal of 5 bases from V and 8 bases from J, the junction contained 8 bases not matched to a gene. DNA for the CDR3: TGTGCCAGCAGTCCACTAGCGGCAGGGGATGAGCAGTTCTTC. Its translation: CASSPLAAGDEQFF.

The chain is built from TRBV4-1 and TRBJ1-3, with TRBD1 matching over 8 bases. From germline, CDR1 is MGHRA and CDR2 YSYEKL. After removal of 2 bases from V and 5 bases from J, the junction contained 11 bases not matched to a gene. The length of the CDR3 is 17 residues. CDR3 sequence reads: CASSQTSGTGIRNTIYF. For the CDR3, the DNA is TGCGCCAGCAGCCAAACTTCCGGGACAGGAATTAGAAACACCATATATTTT.

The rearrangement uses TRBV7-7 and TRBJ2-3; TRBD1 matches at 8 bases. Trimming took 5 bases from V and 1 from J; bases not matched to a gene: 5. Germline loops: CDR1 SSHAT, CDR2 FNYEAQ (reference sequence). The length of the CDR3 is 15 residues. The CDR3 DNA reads TGTGCCAGCAGCGCGAACAGGGGGGGCACAGATACGCAGTATTTT. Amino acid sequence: CASSANRGGTDTQYF. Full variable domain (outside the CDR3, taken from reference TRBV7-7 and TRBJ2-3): GAGVSQSPRYKVTKRGQDVTLRCDPISSHATLYWYQQALGQGPEFLTYFNYEAQPDKSGLPSDRFSAERPEGSISTLTIQRTEQRDSAMYRCASSANRGGTDTQYFGPGTRLTVL.

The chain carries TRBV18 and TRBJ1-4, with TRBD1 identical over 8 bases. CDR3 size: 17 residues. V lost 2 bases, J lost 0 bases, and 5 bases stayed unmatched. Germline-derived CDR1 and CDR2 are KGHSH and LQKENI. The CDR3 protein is CASSPSHRGTTNEKLFF. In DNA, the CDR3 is TGTGCCAGCTCACCATCTCACAGGGGGACAACTAATGAAAAACTGTTTTTT.

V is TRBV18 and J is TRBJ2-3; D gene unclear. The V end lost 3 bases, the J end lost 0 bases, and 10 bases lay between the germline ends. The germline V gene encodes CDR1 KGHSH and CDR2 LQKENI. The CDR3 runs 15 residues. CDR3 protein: CASSPYSVSTDTQYF. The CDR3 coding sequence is TGTGCCAGCTCACCCTACAGTGTTAGCACAGATACGCAGTATTTT.